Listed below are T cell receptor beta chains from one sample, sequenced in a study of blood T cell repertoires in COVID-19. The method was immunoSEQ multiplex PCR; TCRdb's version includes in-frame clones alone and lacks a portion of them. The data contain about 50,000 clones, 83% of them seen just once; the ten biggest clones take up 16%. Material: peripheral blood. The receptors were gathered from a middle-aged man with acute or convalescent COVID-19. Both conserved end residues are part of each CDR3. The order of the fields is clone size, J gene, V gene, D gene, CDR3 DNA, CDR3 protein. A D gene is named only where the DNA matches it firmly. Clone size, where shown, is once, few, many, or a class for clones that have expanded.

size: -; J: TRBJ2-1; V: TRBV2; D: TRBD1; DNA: TGTGCCAGCAGGCAGGGACAGAAGAGCTCCTACAATGAGCAGTTCTTC; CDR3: CASRQGQKSSYNEQFF
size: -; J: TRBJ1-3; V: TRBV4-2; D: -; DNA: TGTGCCAGCAGCCAAGACGATCGGGGATCGCCTGGAAACACCATATATTTT; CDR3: CASSQDDRGSPGNTIYF
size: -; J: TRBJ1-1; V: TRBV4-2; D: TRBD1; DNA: TGTGCCAGCAGCCACTTCAAGGGGGCGAACACTGAAGCTTTCTTT; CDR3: CASSHFKGANTEAFF
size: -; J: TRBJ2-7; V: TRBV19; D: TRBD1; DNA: TGTGCCAGTAGTATAGAAAACAGGGGTCCCCACGAGCAGTACTTC; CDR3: CASSIENRGPHEQYF
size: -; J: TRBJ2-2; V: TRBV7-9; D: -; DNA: TGTGCCAGCAGCTTAGCGCTCACGCGTGCCCCGAACACCGGGGAGCTGTTTTTT; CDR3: CASSLALTRAPNTGELFF
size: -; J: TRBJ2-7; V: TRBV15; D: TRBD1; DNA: TGTGCCACCAGCAGAGGGGGGACAGAATCCTACGAGCAGTACTTC; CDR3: CATSRGGTESYEQYF
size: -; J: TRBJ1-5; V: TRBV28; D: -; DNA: TGTGCCAGCAGTTCGGGACAAAGGACACGAAGCAATCAGCCCCAGCATTTT; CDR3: CASSSGQRTRSNQPQHF
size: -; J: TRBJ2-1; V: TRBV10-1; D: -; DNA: TGCGCCAGCAGCGGGGTCCCTTACAATGAGCAGTTCTTC; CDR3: CASSGVPYNEQFF
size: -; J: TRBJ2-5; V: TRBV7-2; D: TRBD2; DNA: TGTGCCAGCAGCTTAGTTGGGGCGGGGGGTCAAGAGACCCAGTACTTC; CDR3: CASSLVGAGGQETQYF
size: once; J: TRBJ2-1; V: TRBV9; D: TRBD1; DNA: TGTGCCAGCAACCCGACAGGGTTCTCCTACAATGAGCAGTTCTTC; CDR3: CASNPTGFSYNEQFF
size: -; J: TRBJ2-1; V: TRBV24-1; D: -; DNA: TGTGCCACCAGTGATGCCATAGCGGCGACCTACAATGAGCAGTTCTTC; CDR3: CATSDAIAATYNEQFF
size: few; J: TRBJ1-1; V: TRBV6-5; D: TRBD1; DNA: TGTGCCAGCAGATCCGGGACAGGGTTTAGGGCTTTCTTT; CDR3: CASRSGTGFRAFF
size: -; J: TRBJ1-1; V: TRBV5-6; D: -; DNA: TGTGCCAGCAGGGCGAGACAGGTTATGAACACTGAAGCTTTCTTT; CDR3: CASRARQVMNTEAFF
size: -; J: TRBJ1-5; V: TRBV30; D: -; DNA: TGTGCCTGGAGTGTGAAACAGTTAAATCAGCCCCAGCATTTT; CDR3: CAWSVKQLNQPQHF
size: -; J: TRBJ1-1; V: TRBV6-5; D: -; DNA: TGTGCCAGCAGTTACCCACAGGGACGGAACACTGAAGCTTTCTTT; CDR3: CASSYPQGRNTEAFF
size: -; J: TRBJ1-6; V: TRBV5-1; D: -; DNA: TGCGCCAGCAGCTTGGAGGGAGGTAATTCACCCCTCCACTTT; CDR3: CASSLEGGNSPLHF
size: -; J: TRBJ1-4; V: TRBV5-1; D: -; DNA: TGCGCCAGCAGTCGGGAGGGTCGTGATGAAAAACTGTTTTTT; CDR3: CASSREGRDEKLFF
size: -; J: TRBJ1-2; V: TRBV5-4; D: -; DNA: TGTGCCAGCAGCTTGGAAGACAGAGGCTACACCTTC; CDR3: CASSLEDRGYTF
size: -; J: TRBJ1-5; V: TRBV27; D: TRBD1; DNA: TGTGCCAGCAGTTTTCGAGGGGGCGACCAACAGCCCCAGCATTTT; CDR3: CASSFRGGDQQPQHF
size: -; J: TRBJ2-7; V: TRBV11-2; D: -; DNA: TGTGCCAGCACCCCGGGGAGCACCATGAACTACGAGCAGTACTTC; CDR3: CASTPGSTMNYEQYF
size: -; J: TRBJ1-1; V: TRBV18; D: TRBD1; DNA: TGTGCCAGCTCCCCTGAAGACAGGGTTATTCCGAACACTGAAGCTTTCTTT; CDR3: CASSPEDRVIPNTEAFF
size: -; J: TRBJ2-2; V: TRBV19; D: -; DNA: TGTGCCAGCCCTGCCCGGGTCACCGGGGAGCTGTTTTTT; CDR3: CASPARVTGELFF
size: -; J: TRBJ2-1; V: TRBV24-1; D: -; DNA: TGTGCCACCAGTGACTCCCAGAAGTTTTTCAATGAGCAGTTCTTC; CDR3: CATSDSQKFFNEQFF
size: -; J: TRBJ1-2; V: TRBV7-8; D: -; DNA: TGTGCCAGCAGCCCAGCCGGACAGCATGGCTACACCTTC; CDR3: CASSPAGQHGYTF
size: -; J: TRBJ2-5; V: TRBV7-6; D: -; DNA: TGTGCCAGCAGCTTAGGGGTGGGGGGACAAGAGACCCAGTACTTC; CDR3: CASSLGVGGQETQYF
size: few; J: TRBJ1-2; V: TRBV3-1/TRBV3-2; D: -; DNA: TGTGCCAGCAGCCACTTGACACAGGGTCTCTATGGCTACACCTTC; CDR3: CASSHLTQGLYGYTF
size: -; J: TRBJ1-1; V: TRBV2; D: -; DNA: TGTGCCAGCACCCCCCCGGGGATGAACACTGAAGCTTTCTTT; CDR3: CASTPPGMNTEAFF
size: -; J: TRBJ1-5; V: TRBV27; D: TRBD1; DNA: TGTGCCAGCAGTCCGTGGACAGGGAATCAGCCCCAGCATTTT; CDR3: CASSPWTGNQPQHF
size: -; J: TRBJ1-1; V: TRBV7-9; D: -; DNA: TGTGCCAGCAGCTTAGGACAGAACACTGAAGCTTTCTTT; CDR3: CASSLGQNTEAFF
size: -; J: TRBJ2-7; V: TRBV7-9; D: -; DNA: TGTGCCAGCAGCTTGACCGGGACTTCGACCTACGAGCAGTACTTC; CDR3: CASSLTGTSTYEQYF
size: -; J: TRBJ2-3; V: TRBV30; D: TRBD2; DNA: TGTGCCTGGAGTGTAATAGCGGGAAACGGGGCAGATACGCAGTATTTT; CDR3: CAWSVIAGNGADTQYF
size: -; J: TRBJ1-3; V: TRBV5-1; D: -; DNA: TGCGCCAGCAGCCCCACAGGGCAGGTTCGCGGAAACACCATATATTTT; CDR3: CASSPTGQVRGNTIYF
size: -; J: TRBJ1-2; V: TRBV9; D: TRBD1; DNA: TGTGCCAGCAGCGACGACAGGGGGCGTACGCAAGGCTACACCTTC; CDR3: CASSDDRGRTQGYTF
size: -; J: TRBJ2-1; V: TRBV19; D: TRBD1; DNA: TGTGCCAGTAGTGACAGGGTTGGCTACAATGAGCAGTTCTTC; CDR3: CASSDRVGYNEQFF
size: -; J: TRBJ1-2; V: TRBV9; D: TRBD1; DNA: TGTGCCAGCAGTCCAGGACAGGGAGACTATGGCTACACCTTC; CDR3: CASSPGQGDYGYTF
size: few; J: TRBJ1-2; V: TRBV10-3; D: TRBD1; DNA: TGTGCCATCAGCCACGGGACAGGATCTAACTATGGCTACACCTTC; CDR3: CAISHGTGSNYGYTF
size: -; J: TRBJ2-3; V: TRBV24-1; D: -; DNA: TGTGCCACCAGTGACAGGGATGTGGGCACAGATACGCAGTATTTT; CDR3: CATSDRDVGTDTQYF
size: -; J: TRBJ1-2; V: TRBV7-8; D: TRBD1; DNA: TGTGCCAGCAGCCTACAGGGGGCCTATGGCTACACCTTC; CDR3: CASSLQGAYGYTF
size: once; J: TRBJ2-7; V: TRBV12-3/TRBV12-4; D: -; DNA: TGTGCCAGCAGTTTCGGGTCCTACGAGCAGTACTTC; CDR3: CASSFGSYEQYF
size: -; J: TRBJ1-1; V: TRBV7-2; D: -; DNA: TGTGCCAGCAGCTCAATCCTGGGCGGAGGGGCTTTCTTT; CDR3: CASSSILGGGAFF
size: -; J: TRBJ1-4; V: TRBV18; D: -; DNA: TGTGCCAGCTCATACATTCCCGGGGATAGAGAAAAACTGTTTTTT; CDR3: CASSYIPGDREKLFF
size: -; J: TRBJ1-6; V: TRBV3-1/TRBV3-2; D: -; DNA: TGTGCCAGCAGCCAAGGTCGGAATTCACCCCTCCACTTT; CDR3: CASSQGRNSPLHF
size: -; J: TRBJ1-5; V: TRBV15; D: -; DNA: TGTGCCACCAGCAGCGAGAGCCCCAGGAGGAATCAGCCCCAGCATTTT; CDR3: CATSSESPRRNQPQHF
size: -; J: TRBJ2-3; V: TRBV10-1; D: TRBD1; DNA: TGCGCCAGCCAGAACAGGGGAGATACGCAGTATTTT; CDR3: CASQNRGDTQYF
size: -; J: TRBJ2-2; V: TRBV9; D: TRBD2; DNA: TGTGCCAGCACCAGGAAGGACCCTAGCGGGCCGAACACCGGGGAGCTGTTTTTT; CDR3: CASTRKDPSGPNTGELFF
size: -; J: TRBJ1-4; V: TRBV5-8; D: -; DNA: TGTGCCAGCAGCTTGGTCCAGGGCCCTAATGAAAAACTGTTTTTT; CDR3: CASSLVQGPNEKLFF
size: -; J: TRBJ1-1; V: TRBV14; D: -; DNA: TGTGCCAGCAGCCAAGCCGGAGCTAGGAACACTGAAGCTTTCTTT; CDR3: CASSQAGARNTEAFF
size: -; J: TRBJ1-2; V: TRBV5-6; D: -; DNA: TGTGCCAGCAGCTTGGGAGGGTCCAACTATGGCTACACCTTC; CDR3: CASSLGGSNYGYTF
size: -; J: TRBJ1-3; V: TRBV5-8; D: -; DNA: TGTGCCAGCAGCGCGGGACTGCACTCTGGAAACACCATATATTTT; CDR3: CASSAGLHSGNTIYF
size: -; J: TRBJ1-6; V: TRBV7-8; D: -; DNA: TGTGCCAGCAGCTTAAATGGGGACACAAATTCACCCCTCCACTTT; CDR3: CASSLNGDTNSPLHF
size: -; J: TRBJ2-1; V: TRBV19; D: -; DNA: TGTGCCAGTAGTATCGGTCTTAGCGGATTTTACAATGAGCAGTTCTTC; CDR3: CASSIGLSGFYNEQFF
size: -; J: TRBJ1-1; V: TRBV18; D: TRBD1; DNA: TGTGCCAGCTCAGCGGACAGGGGAGGGACTGAAGCTTTCTTT; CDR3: CASSADRGGTEAFF
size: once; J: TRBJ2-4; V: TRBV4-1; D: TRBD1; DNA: TGCGCCAGCAGCCAAGCCCCAGGGGGCCTAGCCAAAAACATTCAGTACTTC; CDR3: CASSQAPGGLAKNIQYF
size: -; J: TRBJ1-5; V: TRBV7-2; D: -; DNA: TGTGCCAGCAGCTTAGGGGGAGGGAATCAGCCCCAGCATTTT; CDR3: CASSLGGGNQPQHF
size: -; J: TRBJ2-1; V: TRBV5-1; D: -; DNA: TGCGCCAGCAGCTTGTTGGGGGGTGAGCAGTTCTTC; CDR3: CASSLLGGEQFF
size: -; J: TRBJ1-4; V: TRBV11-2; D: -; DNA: TGTGCCAGCAGCTCCACCGGGACAAGTAATGAAAAACTGTTTTTT; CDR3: CASSSTGTSNEKLFF
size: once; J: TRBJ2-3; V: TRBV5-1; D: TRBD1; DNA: TGCGCCAGCAGCTTAGTGAGCGGTCAGGGGGCGGCAGATACGCAGTATTTT; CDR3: CASSLVSGQGAADTQYF